These 18 T cell receptor beta chains originate from one sample sequenced in a study of blood T cell repertoires in COVID-19. Measured with immunoSEQ multiplex PCR; TCRdb has only the in-frame clones, and not every one. The top ten clones hold about a sixth of a sample with more than 95,000 clones, around 85% of them seen once. Sequencing was done on a sample of peripheral blood. These receptors originate from a man aged 25 to 40 with COVID-19, enrolled during active disease.

This chain links TRBV7-9 with TRBJ2-7; 9 nucleotides agree with TRBD2. CDR1 SEHNR and CDR2 FQNEAQ come from the germline V gene (reference sequence). The CDR3 loop spans 16 amino acids. Trimming at V came to 1 base and at J to 2 bases, leaving 6 bases not matched to a gene. This CDR3 reads CASSLGIGGRAYEQYF. DNA for the CDR3: TGTGCCAGCAGCTTAGGGATTGGCGGGAGGGCCTACGAGCAGTACTTC.

This chain connects TRBV4-1 to TRBJ1-4, with 7 bases matching TRBD1. J gave up 7 bases and V 4 bases, and 3 bases lay outside the gene matches. Germline CDR1 is MGHRA and CDR2 is YSYEKL. The CDR3 consists of 13 residues. CDR3 sequence reads: CASSPGGSEKLFF. Written as DNA, the CDR3 is TGCGCCAGCAGCCCAGGGGGTTCTGAAAAACTGTTTTTT.

The chain joins TRBV7-9 to TRBJ1-1, with 8 positions matching TRBD1. Trimming at V came to 4 bases and at J to 3 bases, leaving 10 bases not matched to a gene. CDR1 is SEHNR, CDR2 FQNEAQ, per germline (reference sequence). This CDR3 comprises 16 residues. CDR3 region: CASSSPANRGDTEAFF. The CDR3 coding sequence is TGTGCCAGCAGCTCCCCAGCTAACAGGGGGGACACTGAAGCTTTCTTT.

The rearrangement joins TRBV4-1 to TRBJ2-2, with D perhaps TRBD2 (5 bases). The CDR3 contains 17 residues. Looked up from germline, CDR1 is MGHRA and CDR2 is YSYEKL. Trimming removed 1 base from V and 4 bases from J, with 16 bases in between. The CDR3 loop reads CASSQGAIARGTGELFF. CDR3 sequence (DNA): TGCGCCAGCAGCCAAGGGGCGATAGCCCGGGGCACCGGGGAGCTGTTTTTT.

This clone came up once. This chain uses TRBV7-9 with TRBJ2-1; no clear D. Per germline, CDR1 SEHNR and CDR2 FQNEAQ (reference sequence). The CDR3 totals 14 residues. V was pared by 4 bases and J by 1 base, with 8 bases between. This CDR3 reads CASSSSRSYNEQFF. CDR3 DNA sequence: TGTGCCAGCAGCTCGTCTCGGTCCTACAATGAGCAGTTCTTC.

This clone was seen only a few times. The genes are TRBV3-1 (or the pseudogene TRBV3-2) and TRBJ2-5; D not certain. V lost 4 bases to trimming and J lost 4 bases, with 7 bases between them. CDR1 and CDR2 (germline): LGHDT, YNNKEL (reference sequence). The CDR3 consists of 12 residues. CDR3 DNA: TGTGCCAGCAGCCGAGGTTCAGAGACCCAGTACTTC. This codes for CASSRGSETQYF.

This clone has a single count. The rearrangement joins TRBV6-1 to TRBJ1-2; D is perhaps TRBD1 (5 bases). CDR3 length: 16 residues. V lost 2 bases and J lost 0, with 13 bases in between. Germline V gives CDR1 MNHNS, CDR2 SASEGT. The CDR3 here is CASSEFRQGANYGYTF. The CDR3 DNA is TGTGCCAGCAGTGAATTTCGGCAGGGTGCTAACTATGGCTACACCTTC.

This clone was observed a single time. This sequence joins TRBV2 and TRBJ1-6; 9 bases fit TRBD1. J lost 8 bases, V lost 7 bases, and 6 bases had no gene match. The CDR3 is made up of 14 amino acids. Germline loops: CDR1 SNHLY, CDR2 FYNNEI. The CDR3 sequence: CASNQQGADSPLHF. Here the CDR3 DNA reads TGTGCCAGCAATCAACAGGGGGCCGATTCACCCCTCCACTTT.

The chain couples TRBV13 to TRBJ2-2; D is unclear. V was shortened by 5 bases and J by 6 bases, with 13 bases between the two germline ends. CDR3 length: 14 residues. Germline V gene lookup returns CDR1 PRHDT and CDR2 FYEKMQ (reference sequence). CDR3 sequence (DNA): TGTGCCAGCAGCCCCCAGTTGACTTCCGGGGAGCTGTTTTTT. Translated: CASSPQLTSGELFF.

This clone was observed once. The J gene is TRBJ1-1, the V gene TRBV6-2 or TRBV6-3, with D hard to call. With 4 bases removed from V and 8 bases from J, the gap between germline ends came to 11 bases. The germline V gene encodes CDR1 MNHEY and CDR2 SVGEGT. The CDR3 is 12 amino acids. DNA of the CDR3: TGTGCCAGCAGTTGGACCGGAGGGGAAGCTTTCTTT. This translates into CASSWTGGEAFF.

The chain couples TRBV28 to TRBJ1-6, with D possibly matching TRBD1 (6 bases). Trimming cost V 2 bases and J 8 bases, with 13 bases left between them. Germline CDR1 MDHEN, CDR2 SYDVKM. The CDR3 contains 15 residues. CDR3 sequence: CASSLRTETYSPLHF. The CDR3 nucleotides read TGTGCCAGCAGTTTACGGACAGAAACATATTCACCCCTCCACTTT.

This clone was seen just once. The V and J genes are TRBV30 and TRBJ2-2; TRBD2 agrees at 7 bases. Germline loops: CDR1 GTSNPN, CDR2 SVGIG (reference sequence). The ends lost 4 bases at V and 0 bases at J; junction bases unmatched: 11. The CDR3 runs 17 residues. The DNA of the CDR3 is TGTGCCTGGAACCCGGCGGGAGCTCTCGCGAACACCGGGGAGCTGTTTTTT. Translating it yields CAWNPAGALANTGELFF. Full variable domain (missing parts from reference TRBV30 and TRBJ2-2): SQTIHQWPATLVQPVGSPLSLECTVEGTSNPNLYWYRQAAGRGLQLLFYSVGIGQISSEVPQNLSASRPQDRQFILSSKKLLLSDSGFYLCAWNPAGALANTGELFFGEGSRLTVL.

This clone occurred once. This chain connects TRBV12-3 or TRBV12-4 to TRBJ2-7; possibly TRBD2 for D (6 bases). The length of the CDR3 is 13 residues. The V end was cut by 4 bases, the J end by 3 bases, with 10 bases between. Here the CDR3 reads CASSSGTHYEQYF. CDR3 DNA: TGTGCCAGCAGTTCAGGGACTCACTACGAGCAGTACTTC.

DNA of the CDR3: TGTGCCAGCAGCTCCCTACCAAGGGGGCTCACTGAAGCTTTCTTT. As protein: CASSSLPRGLTEAFF. V and J are TRBV5-5 and TRBJ1-1, with 7 bases aligning to TRBD1. The CDR3 is 15 amino acids. CDR1 is SGHKS and CDR2 is YYEKEE in the germline V gene (reference sequence). With V trimmed by 3 bases and J by 4 bases, 9 bases remained unmatched.

V is TRBV9 and J is TRBJ2-1; TRBD1 matches at 7 bases. The CDR3 contains 12 residues. With 3 bases clipped from V and 9 bases from J, the junction kept 3 bases outside the gene matches. From germline, CDR1 is SGDLS and CDR2 YYNGEE. This CDR3 is CASSGQGSEQFF. The DNA of the CDR3 is TGTGCCAGCAGCGGACAGGGTTCTGAGCAGTTCTTC. Combining the CDR3 with reference TRBV9 and TRBJ2-1 gives the whole variable domain DSGVTQTPKHLITATGQRVTLRCSPRSGDLSVYWYQQSLDQGLQFLIQYYNGEERAKGNILERFSAQQFPDLHSELNLSSLELGDSALYFCASSGQGSEQFFGPGTRLTVL.

The chain couples TRBV6-5 to TRBJ2-2, with a tentative D call TRBD1 (5 bases). The length of the CDR3 is 13 residues. In germline, CDR1 is MNHEY, CDR2 SVGAGI. V was pared by 9 bases and J by 2 bases, with 10 bases between. The CDR3 coding sequence is TGTGCCAGACAGGACCTCAACACCGGGGAGCTGTTTTTT. Translated, it gives CARQDLNTGELFF.

The chain recombines TRBV5-1 with TRBJ2-1, with D tentatively TRBD2 (6 bases). There are 15 residues in the CDR3. CDR1 and CDR2 (germline): SGHRS, YFSETQ. Trimming removed 4 bases from V and 8 bases from J, with 19 bases in between. This CDR3 is CASSQRVGFSHEQFF. The CDR3, as DNA: TGCGCCAGCAGCCAGCGGGTTGGGTTTTCTCATGAGCAGTTCTTC.

The chain carries TRBV7-3 and TRBJ2-3; 8 positions match TRBD2. The CDR3 consists of 14 residues. V lost 2 bases and J lost 4; bases outside the gene matches: 2. Per germline, CDR1 SGHTA and CDR2 FQGTGA. The CDR3 DNA reads as TGTGCCAGCAGCTTAGCGGGAGGCGCAGATACGCAGTATTTT. Translating it yields CASSLAGGADTQYF.